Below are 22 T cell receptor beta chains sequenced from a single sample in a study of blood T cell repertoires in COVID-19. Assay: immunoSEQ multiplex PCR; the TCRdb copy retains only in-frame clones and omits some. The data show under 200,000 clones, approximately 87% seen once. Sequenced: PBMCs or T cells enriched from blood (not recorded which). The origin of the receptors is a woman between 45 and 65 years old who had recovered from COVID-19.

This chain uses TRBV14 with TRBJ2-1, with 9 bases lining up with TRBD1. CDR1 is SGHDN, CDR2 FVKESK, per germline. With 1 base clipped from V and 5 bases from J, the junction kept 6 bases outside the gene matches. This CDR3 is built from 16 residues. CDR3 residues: CASSQGQGVFDNEQFF. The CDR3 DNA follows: TGTGCCAGCAGCCAAGGACAGGGGGTCTTCGACAATGAGCAGTTCTTC. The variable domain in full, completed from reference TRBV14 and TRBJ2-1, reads EAGVTQFPSHSVIEKGQTVTLRCDPISGHDNLYWYRRVMGKEIKFLLHFVKESKQDESGMPNNRFLAERTGGTYSTLKVQPAELEDSGVYFCASSQGQGVFDNEQFFGPGTRLTVL.

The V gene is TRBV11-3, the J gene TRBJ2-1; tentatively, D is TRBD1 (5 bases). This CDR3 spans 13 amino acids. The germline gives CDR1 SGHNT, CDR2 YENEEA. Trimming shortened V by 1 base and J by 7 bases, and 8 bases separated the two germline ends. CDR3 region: CASSLGQSNEQFF. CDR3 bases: TGTGCCAGCAGCTTAGGACAGTCAAATGAGCAGTTCTTC. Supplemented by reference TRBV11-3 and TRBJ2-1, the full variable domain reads EAGVVQSPRYKIIEKKQPVAFWCNPISGHNTLYWYLQNLGQGPELLIRYENEEAVDDSQLPKDRFSAERLKGVDSTLKIQPAELGDSAVYLCASSLGQSNEQFFGPGTRLTVL.

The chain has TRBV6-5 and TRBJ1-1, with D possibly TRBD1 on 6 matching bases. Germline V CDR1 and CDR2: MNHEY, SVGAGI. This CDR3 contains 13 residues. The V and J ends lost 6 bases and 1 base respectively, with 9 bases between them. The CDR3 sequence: CASRSRGNTEAFF. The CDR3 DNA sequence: TGTGCCAGCAGGAGCAGGGGGAACACTGAAGCTTTCTTT.

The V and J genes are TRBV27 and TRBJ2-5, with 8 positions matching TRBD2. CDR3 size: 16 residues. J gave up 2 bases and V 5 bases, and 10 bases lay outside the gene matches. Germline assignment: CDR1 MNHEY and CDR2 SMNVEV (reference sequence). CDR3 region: CASSPGLAPEQETQYF. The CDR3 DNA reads TGTGCCAGCAGTCCCGGACTAGCCCCGGAACAAGAGACCCAGTACTTC.

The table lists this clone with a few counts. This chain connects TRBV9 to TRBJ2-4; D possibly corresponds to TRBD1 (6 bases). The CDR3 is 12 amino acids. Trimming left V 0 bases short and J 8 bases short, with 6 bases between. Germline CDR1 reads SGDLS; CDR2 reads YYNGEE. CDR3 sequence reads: CASSVGQDIQYF. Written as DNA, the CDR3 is TGTGCCAGCAGCGTAGGACAGGACATTCAGTACTTC.

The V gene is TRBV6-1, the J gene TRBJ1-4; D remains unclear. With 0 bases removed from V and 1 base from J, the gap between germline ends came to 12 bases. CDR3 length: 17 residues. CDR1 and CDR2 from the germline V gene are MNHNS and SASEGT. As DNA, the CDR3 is TGTGCCAGCAGTGAAGCTCGGAACAGAAGAACTAATGAAAAACTGTTTTTT. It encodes CASSEARNRRTNEKLFF.

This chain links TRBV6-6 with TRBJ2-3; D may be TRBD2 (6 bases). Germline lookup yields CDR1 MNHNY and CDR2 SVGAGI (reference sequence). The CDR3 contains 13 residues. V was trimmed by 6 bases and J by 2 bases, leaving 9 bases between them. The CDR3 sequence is CASSRDSTDTQYF. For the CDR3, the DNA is TGTGCCAGCAGCCGGGACTCCACAGATACGCAGTATTTT.

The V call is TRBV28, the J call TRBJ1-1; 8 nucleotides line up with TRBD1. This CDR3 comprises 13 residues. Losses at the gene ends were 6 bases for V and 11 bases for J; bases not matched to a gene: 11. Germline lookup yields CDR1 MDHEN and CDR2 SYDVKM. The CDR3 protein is CASRGQVETGAFF. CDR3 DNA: TGTGCCAGCAGGGGACAGGTCGAGACCGGGGCTTTCTTT.

In DNA form, the CDR3 reads TGTGCCAGCAGCTTGGAGGAGACCCAGTACTTC. This encodes CASSLEETQYF. The chain combines TRBV11-3 with TRBJ2-5; D call uncertain. Germline lookup yields CDR1 SGHNT and CDR2 YENEEA. Trimming stripped 3 bases from V and 5 bases from J, with 4 bases between. This CDR3 has 11 amino acids.

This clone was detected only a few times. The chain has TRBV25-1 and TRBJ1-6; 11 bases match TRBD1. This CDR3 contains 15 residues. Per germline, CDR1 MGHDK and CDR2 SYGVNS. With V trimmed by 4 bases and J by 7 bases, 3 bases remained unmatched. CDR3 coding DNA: TGTGCCAGCAGTGGGACAGGGGGCGAAAATTCACCCCTCCACTTT. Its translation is CASSGTGGENSPLHF.

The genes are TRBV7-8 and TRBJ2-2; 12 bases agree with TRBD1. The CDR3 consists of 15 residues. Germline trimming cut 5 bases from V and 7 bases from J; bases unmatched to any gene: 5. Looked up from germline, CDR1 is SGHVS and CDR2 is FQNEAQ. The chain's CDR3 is CASSQGQGASGELFF. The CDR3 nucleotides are TGTGCCAGCAGCCAGGGACAGGGGGCAAGCGGGGAGCTGTTTTTT.

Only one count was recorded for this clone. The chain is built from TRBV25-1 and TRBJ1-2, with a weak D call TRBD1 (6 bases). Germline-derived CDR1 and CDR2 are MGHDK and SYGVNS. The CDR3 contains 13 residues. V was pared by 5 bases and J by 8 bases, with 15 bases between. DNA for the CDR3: TGTGCCAGCAGTTTGGGGGGGCTGGAGGGCTACACCTTC. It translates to CASSLGGLEGYTF.

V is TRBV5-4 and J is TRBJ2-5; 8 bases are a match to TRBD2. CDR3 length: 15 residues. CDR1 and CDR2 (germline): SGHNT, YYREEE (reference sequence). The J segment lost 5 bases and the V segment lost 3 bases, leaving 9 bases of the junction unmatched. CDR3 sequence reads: CASSSRAGVAETQYF. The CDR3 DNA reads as TGTGCCAGCAGCTCCCGAGCGGGAGTAGCTGAGACCCAGTACTTC.

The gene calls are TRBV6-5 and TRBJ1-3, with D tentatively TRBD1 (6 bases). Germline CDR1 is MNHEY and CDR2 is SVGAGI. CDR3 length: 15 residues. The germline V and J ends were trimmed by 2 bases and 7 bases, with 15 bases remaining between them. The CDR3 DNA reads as TGTGCCAGCAGTTACACTAACAGGGTTCGGAACACCATATATTTT. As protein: CASSYTNRVRNTIYF.

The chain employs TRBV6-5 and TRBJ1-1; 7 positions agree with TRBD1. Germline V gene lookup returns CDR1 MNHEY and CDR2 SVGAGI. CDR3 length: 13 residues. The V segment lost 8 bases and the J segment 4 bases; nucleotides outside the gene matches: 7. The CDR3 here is CASRRGQVTEAFF. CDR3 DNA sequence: TGTGCCAGCCGGAGAGGACAGGTCACTGAAGCTTTCTTT.

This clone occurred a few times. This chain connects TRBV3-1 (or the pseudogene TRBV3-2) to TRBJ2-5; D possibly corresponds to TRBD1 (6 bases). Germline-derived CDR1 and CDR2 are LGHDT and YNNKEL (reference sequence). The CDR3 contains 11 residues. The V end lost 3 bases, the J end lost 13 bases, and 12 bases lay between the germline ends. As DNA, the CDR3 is TGTGCCAGCAGCCAGGGGGCGGGCCCGTACTTC. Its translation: CASSQGAGPYF.

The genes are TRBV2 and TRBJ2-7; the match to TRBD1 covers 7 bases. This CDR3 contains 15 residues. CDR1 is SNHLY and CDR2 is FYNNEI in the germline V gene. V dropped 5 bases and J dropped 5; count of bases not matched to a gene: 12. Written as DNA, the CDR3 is TGTGCCAGCAGTCCAAGGACAGGTTCTACGGACGAGCAGTACGTC. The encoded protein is CASSPRTGSTDEQYV.

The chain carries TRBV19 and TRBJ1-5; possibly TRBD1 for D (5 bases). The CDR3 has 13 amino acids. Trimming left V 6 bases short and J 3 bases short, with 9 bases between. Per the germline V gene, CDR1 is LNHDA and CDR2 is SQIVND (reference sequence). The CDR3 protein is CASRWGDNQPQHF. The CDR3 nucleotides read TGTGCCAGTAGGTGGGGGGACAATCAGCCCCAGCATTTT.

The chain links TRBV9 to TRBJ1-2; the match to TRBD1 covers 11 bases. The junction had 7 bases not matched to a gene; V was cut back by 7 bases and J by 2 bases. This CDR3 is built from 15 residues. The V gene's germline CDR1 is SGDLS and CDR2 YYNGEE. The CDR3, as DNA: TGTGCCAGCGCGCGGGGACAGGGGGTGAACTATGGCTACACCTTC. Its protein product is CASARGQGVNYGYTF.

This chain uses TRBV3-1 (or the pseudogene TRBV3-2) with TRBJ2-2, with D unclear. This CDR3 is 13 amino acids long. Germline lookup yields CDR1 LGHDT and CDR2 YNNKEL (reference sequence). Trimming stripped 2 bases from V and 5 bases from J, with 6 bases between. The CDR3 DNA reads TGTGCCAGCAGCCAACTAGGTACCGGGGAGCTGTTTTTT. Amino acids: CASSQLGTGELFF.

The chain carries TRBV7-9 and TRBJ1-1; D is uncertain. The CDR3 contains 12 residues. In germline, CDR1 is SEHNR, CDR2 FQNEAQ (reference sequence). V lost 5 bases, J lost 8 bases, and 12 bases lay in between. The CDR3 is CASSLTGYEAFF. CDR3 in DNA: TGTGCCAGCAGCCTTACGGGTTACGAAGCTTTCTTT. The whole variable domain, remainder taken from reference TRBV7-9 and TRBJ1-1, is DTGVSQNPRHKITKRGQNVTFRCDPISEHNRLYWYRQTLGQGPEFLTYFQNEAQLEKSRLLSDRFSAERPKGSFSTLEIQRTEQGDSAMYLCASSLTGYEAFFGQGTRLTVV.

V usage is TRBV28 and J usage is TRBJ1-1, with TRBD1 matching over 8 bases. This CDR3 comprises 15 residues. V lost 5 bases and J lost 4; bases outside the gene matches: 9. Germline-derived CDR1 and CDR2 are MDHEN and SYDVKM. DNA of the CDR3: TGTGCCAGCAGTCCCGGGACAGGCCCCCGCACTGAAGCTTTCTTT. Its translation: CASSPGTGPRTEAFF.